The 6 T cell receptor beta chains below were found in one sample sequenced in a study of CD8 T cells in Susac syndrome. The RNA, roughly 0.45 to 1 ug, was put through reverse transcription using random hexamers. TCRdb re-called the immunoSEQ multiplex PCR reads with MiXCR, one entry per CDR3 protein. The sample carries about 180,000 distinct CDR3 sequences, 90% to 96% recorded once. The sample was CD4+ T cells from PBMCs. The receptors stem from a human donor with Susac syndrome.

The chain's CDR3 is CASSSDVFEQYV. CDR3 in DNA: TGTGCCAGCTCCTCCGATGTCTTCGAGCAGTACGTC. This chain uses TRBV2 with TRBJ2-7; D gene ambiguous. Trimming took off 8 bases at V and 6 bases at J, with 14 bases between the two ends. Germline CDR1 reads SNHLY; CDR2 reads FYNNEI. This CDR3 is 12 amino acids long.

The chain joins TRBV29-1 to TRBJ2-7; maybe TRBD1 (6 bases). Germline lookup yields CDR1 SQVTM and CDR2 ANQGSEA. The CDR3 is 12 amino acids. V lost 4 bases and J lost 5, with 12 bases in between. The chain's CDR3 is CSVVGSGDEQYF. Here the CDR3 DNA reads TGCAGCGTTGTGGGGTCAGGGGACGAGCAGTACTTC.

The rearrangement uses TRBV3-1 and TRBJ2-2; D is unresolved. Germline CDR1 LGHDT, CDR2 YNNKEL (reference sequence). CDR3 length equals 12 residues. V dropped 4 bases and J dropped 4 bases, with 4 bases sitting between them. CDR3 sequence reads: CASSPITGELFF. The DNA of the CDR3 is TGTGCCAGCAGCCCGATCACCGGGGAGCTGTTTTTT.

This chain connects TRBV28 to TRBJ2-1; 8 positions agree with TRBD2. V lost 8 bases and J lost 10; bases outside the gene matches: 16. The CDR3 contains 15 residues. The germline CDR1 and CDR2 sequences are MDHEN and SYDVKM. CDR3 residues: CASGRSGGQIGEQFF. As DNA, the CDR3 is TGTGCCAGCGGCCGAAGCGGGGGACAAATCGGGGAGCAGTTCTTC.

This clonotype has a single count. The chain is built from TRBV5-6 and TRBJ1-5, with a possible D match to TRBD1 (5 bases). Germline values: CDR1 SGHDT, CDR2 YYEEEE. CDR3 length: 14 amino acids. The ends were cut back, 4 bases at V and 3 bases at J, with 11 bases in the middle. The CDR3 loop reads CASSPRGLNQPQHF. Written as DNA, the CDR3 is TGTGCCAGCAGCCCCCGGGGCCTCAATCAGCCCCAGCATTTT. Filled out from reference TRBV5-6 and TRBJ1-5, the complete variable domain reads DAGVTQSPTHLIKTRGQQVTLRCSPKSGHDTVSWYQQALGQGPQFIFQYYEEEERQRGNFPDRFSGHQFPNYSSELNVNALLLGDSALYLCASSPRGLNQPQHFGDGTRLSIL.

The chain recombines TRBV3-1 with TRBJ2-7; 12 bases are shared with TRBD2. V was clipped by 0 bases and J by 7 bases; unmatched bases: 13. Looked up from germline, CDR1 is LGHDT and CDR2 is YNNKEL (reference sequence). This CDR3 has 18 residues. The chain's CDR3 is CASSQDRASGRALGEQYF. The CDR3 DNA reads TGTGCCAGCAGCCAAGATAGGGCTAGCGGGAGGGCCTTAGGAGAGCAGTACTTC.